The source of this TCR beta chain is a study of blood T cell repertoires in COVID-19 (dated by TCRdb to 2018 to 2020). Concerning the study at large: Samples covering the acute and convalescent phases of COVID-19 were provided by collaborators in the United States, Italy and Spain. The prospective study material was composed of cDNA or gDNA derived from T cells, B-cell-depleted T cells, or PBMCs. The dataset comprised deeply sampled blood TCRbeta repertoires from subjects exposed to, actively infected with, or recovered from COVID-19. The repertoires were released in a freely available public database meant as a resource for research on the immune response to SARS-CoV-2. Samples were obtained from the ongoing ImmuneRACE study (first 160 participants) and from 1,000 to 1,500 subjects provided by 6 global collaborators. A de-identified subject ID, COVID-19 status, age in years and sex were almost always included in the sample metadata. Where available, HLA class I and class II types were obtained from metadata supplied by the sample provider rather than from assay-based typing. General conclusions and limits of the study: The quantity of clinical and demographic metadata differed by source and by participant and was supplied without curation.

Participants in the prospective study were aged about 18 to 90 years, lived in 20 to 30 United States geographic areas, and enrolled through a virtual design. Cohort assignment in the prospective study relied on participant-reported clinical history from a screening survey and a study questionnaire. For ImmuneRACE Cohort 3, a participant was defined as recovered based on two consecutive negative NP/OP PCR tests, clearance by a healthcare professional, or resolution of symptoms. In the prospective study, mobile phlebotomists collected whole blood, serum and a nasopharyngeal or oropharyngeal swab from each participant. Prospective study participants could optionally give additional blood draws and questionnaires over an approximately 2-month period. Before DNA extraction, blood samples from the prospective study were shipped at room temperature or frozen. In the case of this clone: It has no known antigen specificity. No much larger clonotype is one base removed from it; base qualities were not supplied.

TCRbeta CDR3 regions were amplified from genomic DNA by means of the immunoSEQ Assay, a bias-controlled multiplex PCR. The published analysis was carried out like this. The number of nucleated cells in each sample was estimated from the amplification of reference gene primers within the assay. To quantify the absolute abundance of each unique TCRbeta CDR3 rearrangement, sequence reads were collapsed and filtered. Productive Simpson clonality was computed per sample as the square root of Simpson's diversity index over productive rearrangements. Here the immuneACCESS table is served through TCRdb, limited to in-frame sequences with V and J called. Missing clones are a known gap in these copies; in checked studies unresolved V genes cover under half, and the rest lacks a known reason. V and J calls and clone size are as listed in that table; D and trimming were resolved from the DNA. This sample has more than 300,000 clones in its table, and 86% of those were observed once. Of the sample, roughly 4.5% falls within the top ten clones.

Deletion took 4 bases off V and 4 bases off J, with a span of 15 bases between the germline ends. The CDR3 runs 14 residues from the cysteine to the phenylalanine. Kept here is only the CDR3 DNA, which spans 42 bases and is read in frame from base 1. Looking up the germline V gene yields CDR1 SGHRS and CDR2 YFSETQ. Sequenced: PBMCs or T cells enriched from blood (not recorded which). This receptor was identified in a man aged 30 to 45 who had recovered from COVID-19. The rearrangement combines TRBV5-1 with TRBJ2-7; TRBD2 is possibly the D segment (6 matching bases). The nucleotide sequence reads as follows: TGCGCCAGCAGCCCCAGAAGGAGGGGATACGAGCAGTACTTC. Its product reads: CASSPRRRGYEQYF.